This record covers a single T cell receptor (beta chain). This sample is drawn from a study of blood T cell repertoires in COVID-19. The wider study: Collection of acute and convalescent COVID-19 samples took place in the United States, Italy and Spain. PBMCs, B-cell-depleted T cells, or T cells were the source of the cDNA or gDNA that made up the material.

In the authors' methods: Amplifying reference gene primers gave estimates of nucleated cell counts. Assay used: immunoSEQ multiplex PCR; TCRdb lists only in-frame clones, some missing. That table gives V, J and clone size, and the DNA gave D and trimming. The sample includes about 49,000 clones, approximately 80% seen only once; the top ten take roughly 2.5%. The V gene lost 0 bases and the J gene lost 7 bases, with 11 bases spanning the gap. From germline, CDR1 is SGHRS and CDR2 YFSETQ. CDR3 length equals 15 residues. This TCR came from a woman in her sixties with acute or convalescent COVID-19. The sample taken for sequencing was peripheral blood. The chain carries TRBV5-1 and TRBJ1-6; possibly TRBD1 for D (5 bases). CDR3 DNA: TGCGCCAGCAGCTTGGTGGCGGGGACCAATTCACCCCTCCACTTT. The encoded protein is CASSLVAGTNSPLHF.